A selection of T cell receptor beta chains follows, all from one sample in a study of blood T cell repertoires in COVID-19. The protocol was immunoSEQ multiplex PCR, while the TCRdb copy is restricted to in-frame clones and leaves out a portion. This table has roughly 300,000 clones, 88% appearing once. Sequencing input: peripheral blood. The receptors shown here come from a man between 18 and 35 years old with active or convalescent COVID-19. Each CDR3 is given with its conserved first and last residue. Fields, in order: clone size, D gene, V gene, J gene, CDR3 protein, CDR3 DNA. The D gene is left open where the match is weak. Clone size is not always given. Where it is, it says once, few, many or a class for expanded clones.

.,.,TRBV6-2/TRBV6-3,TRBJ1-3,CASSPTVSGNTIYF,TGTGCCAGCAGTCCCACGGTATCTGGAAACACCATATATTTT
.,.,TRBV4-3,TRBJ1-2,CASSRERNYGYTF,TGCGCCAGCAGCCGAGAGCGCAACTATGGCTACACCTTC
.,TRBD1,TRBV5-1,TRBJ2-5,CASSLQGAEETQYF,TGCGCCAGCAGCTTGCAGGGGGCGGAGGAGACCCAGTACTTC
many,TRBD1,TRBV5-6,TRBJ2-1,CASRRQGANNEQFF,TGTGCCAGCAGGCGACAGGGGGCAAACAATGAGCAGTTCTTC
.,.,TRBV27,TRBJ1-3,CASRGVGNTIYF,TGTGCCAGCAGGGGCGTTGGAAACACCATATATTTT
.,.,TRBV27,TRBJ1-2,CASSLLGGSGYTF,TGTGCCAGCAGTTTATTGGGCGGGAGCGGCTACACCTTC
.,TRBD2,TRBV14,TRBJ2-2,CASSQGRLAGGPAGELFF,TGTGCCAGCAGCCAAGGGCGGCTAGCGGGGGGGCCGGCCGGGGAGCTGTTTTTT
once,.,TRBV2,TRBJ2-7,CASSLTRALGNYEQYF,TGTGCCAGCAGTCTTACCAGGGCCCTAGGAAACTACGAGCAGTACTTC
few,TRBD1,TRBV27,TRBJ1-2,CASSLLPGGNYGYTF,TGTGCCAGCAGTTTACTGCCAGGGGGCAACTATGGCTACACCTTC
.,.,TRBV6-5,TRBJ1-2,CASSYSMGASGYTF,TGTGCCAGCAGTTACTCGATGGGGGCAAGTGGCTACACCTTC
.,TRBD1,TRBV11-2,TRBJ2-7,CASSIDRALPPYEQYF,TGTGCCAGCAGCATCGACAGGGCGTTACCCCCCTACGAGCAGTACTTC